This T cell receptor beta chain was captured in a study of CD8 T cells in Susac syndrome. CDR1 is LNHNV and CDR2 is YYDKDF in the germline V gene (reference sequence). CDR3 length: 15 amino acids. Trimming shortened V by 3 bases and J by 2 bases, and 13 bases separated the two germline ends. The authors reverse transcribed roughly 0.45 to 1 ug RNA with random hexamers. TCRdb passed the immunoSEQ multiplex PCR reads through MiXCR, listing each CDR3 protein once. The sample contains about 120,000 distinct CDR3 sequences, around 94% of which appear only once. Negative isolation was applied to CD8+ and CD4+ T cells, and FACS enrichment was applied to TEMRA cells.

The sequence was collected from a human donor with multiple sclerosis. The chain uses TRBV15 and TRBJ1-2, with a possible D match to TRBD1 (5 bases). The specimen sequenced was CD4+ T cells from PBMCs. For the CDR3, the DNA is TGTGCCACCAGCAGGGATAGGGCAGGGAACTATGGCTACACCTTC. Translated, it gives CATSRDRAGNYGYTF. Full variable domain (rest looked up from reference TRBV15 and TRBJ1-2): DAMVIQNPRYQVTQFGKPVTLSCSQTLNHNVMYWYQQKSSQAPKLLFHYYDKDFNNEADTPDNFQSRRPNTSFCFLDIRSPGLGDTAMYLCATSRDRAGNYGYTFGSGTRLTVV.